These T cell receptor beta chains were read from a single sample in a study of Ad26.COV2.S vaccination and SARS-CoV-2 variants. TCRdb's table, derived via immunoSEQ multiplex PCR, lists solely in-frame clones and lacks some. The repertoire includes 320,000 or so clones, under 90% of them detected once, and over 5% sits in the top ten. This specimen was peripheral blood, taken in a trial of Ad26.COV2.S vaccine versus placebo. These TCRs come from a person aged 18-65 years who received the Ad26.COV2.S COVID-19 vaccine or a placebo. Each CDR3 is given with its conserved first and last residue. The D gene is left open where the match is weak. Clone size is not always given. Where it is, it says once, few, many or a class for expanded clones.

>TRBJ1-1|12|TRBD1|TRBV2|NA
TGTGCCGGACAGGGAGTGAACACTGAAGCTTTCTTT
CAGQGVNTEAFF
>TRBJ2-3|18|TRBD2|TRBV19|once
TGTGCCAGTAGTATTAACCCACGGACTAGCGGGGAAACAGATACGCAGTATTTT
CASSINPRTSGETDTQYF
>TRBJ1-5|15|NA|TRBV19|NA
TGTGCCAGTTTCGACGACGGGGGGGCCGATCAGCCCCAGCATTTT
CASFDDGGADQPQHF
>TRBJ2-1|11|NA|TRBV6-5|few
TGTGCCAGCATTCAGCACAATGAGCAGTTCTTC
CASIQHNEQFF
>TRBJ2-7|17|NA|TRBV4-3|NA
TGCGCCAGCAGCCAAGACGCGGGGACAGCCACCCCCTACGAGCAGTACTTC
CASSQDAGTATPYEQYF
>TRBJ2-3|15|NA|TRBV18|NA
TGTGCCAGCTCACCAAACACTATTGTCACAGATACGCAGTATTTT
CASSPNTIVTDTQYF
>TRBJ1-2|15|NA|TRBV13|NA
TGTGCCAGCAGCCCTATCCTTCCAGCGAGCTATGGCTACACCTTC
CASSPILPASYGYTF
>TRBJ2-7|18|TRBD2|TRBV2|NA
TGTGCCAGCAGTGTAGGACTAGCGGGGCCCCCGAGCTCCTACGAGCAGTACTTC
CASSVGLAGPPSSYEQYF
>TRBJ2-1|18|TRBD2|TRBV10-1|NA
TGCGCCAGCAGTGGGGCGGGAGGGCCCCCAAGGTGGTACAATGAGCAGTTCTTC
CASSGAGGPPRWYNEQFF
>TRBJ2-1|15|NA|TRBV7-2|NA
TGTGCCAGCAGCTTAGTGGGCCCTACTTACAATGAGCAGTTCTTC
CASSLVGPTYNEQFF
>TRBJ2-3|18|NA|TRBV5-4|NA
TGTGCCAGCCCTTCGGTGTGGGGAGGGGGGCCTAGCACAGATACGCAGTATTTT
CASPSVWGGGPSTDTQYF
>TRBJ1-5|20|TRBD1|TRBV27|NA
TGTGCCAGCAGTTCCACTTGGGACAGGGGTCGAATTTACCCCCCGCAGCCCCAGCATTTT
CASSSTWDRGRIYPPQPQHF
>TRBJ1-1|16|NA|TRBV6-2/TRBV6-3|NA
TGTGCCAGCAGTTACCCCTCAGGGCGGGGGTTCACTGAAGCTTTCTTT
CASSYPSGRGFTEAFF
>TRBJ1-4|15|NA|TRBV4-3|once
TGCGCCAGCAGCCAAGTAGGTGCAACTAATGAAAAACTGTTTTTT
CASSQVGATNEKLFF
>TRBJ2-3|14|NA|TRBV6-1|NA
TGTGCCAGCAGTGAGCGGGTTAGTGGAGATACGCAGTATTTT
CASSERVSGDTQYF
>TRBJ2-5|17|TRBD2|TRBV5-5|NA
TGTGCCAGCAGCTTGGGACTAGCGGGAGGGCCAGGGGAGACCCAGTACTTC
CASSLGLAGGPGETQYF
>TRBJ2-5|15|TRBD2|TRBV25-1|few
TGTGCCAGCATGGAGATAGCGGGATCTGGAGAGACCCAGTACTTC
CASMEIAGSGETQYF
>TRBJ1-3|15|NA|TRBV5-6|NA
TGTGCCAGCAGCTCGTACCCGGAGTCTGGAAACACCATATATTTT
CASSSYPESGNTIYF
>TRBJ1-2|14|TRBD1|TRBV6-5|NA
TGTGCCAGCAGCCCCGGGACAGTAAACTATGGCTACACCTTC
CASSPGTVNYGYTF
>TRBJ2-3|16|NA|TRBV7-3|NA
TGTGCCAGCAGCTTAGTTGCGGGCCCAAGCACAGATACGCAGTATTTT
CASSLVAGPSTDTQYF
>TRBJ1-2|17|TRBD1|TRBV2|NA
TGTGCCAGCAGTGAAACCCCCGGGACAGGGATTACCTATGGCTACACCTTC
CASSETPGTGITYGYTF
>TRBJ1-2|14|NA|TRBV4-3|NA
TGCGCCAGCAGCCAAGTAACGGGACAAGTCAGCTACACCTTC
CASSQVTGQVSYTF
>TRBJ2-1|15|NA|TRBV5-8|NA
TGTGCCAGCAGCTCCCTGGGACCCAACTACAATGAGCAGTTCTTC
CASSSLGPNYNEQFF
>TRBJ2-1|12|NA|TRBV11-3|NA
TGTGCCAGCAGCCAACTAGCTAATGAGCAGTTCTTC
CASSQLANEQFF
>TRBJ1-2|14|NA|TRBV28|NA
TGTGCCAGCATCTCTTCCAGGGGTGGAGGAGGCTACACCTTC
CASISSRGGGGYTF
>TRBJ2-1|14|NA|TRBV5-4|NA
TGTGCCAGCAGCTCCCGTAGCTCCTACAATGAGCAGTTCTTC
CASSSRSSYNEQFF
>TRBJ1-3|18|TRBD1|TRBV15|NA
TGTGCCACCAGCAGAACCGGGACAGGGGTGTTCTCTGGAAACACCATATATTTT
CATSRTGTGVFSGNTIYF
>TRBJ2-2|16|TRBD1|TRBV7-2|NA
TGTGCCAGCAGCTTAGGGACAGGGGCGAACACCGGGGAGCTGTTTTTT
CASSLGTGANTGELFF
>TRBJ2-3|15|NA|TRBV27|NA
TGTGCCAGCAGTTTCACTAGTTCCGGCACAGATACGCAGTATTTT
CASSFTSSGTDTQYF
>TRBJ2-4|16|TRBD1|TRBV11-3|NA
TGTGCCAGCAGCCGCTGGGACAGCGAAGCCAAAAACATTCAGTACTTC
CASSRWDSEAKNIQYF
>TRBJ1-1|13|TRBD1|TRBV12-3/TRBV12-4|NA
TGTGCCAGCACCTCAGACAGGGGCGCTGAAGCTTTCTTT
CASTSDRGAEAFF
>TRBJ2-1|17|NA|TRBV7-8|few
TGTGCCAGCAGCTTAGATCGGAGGGCCGCAACCTACAATGAGCAGTTCTTC
CASSLDRRAATYNEQFF
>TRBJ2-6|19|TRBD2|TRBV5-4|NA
TGTGCCAGCAGCCCGGGACTAGCGGGAGGGGGCTCTGGGGCCAACGTCCTGACTTTC
CASSPGLAGGGSGANVLTF
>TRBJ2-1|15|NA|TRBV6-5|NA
TGTGCCAGCAGGGACGGGGATTGGGGTTACAATGAGCAGTTCTTC
CASRDGDWGYNEQFF
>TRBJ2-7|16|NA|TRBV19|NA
TGTGCCAGTAGTATCCTAGGAGGGACGAAATCCTACGAGCAGTACTTC
CASSILGGTKSYEQYF
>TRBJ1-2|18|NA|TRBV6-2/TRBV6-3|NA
TGTGCCAGCAGTCCGGTGATCCCTTTGAGTCTAGAGTTTGATGGCTACACCTTC
CASSPVIPLSLEFDGYTF
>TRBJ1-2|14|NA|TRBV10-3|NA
TGTGCCATCAGTGAGTCGGGGGGGATAAATGGCTACACCTTC
CAISESGGINGYTF
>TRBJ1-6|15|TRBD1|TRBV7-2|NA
TGTGCCAGCAGCTCCTCGACAGGGGGGAATTCACCCCTCCACTTT
CASSSSTGGNSPLHF
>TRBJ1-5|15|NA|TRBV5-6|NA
TGTGCCAGCAGCTTTCAGGGTTTGGGCAATCAGCCCCAGCATTTT
CASSFQGLGNQPQHF
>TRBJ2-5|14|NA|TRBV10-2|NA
TGCGCCAGCAGTCCAACCTCTTCCCAAGAGACCCAGTACTTC
CASSPTSSQETQYF
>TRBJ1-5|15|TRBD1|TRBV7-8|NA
TGTGCCAGCAGCTTGGACAGGGGGAACAATCAGCCCCAGCATTTT
CASSLDRGNNQPQHF
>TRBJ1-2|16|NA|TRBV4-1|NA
TGCGCCAGCAGCCAAGATCCTAGTTCAGGGGAATATGGCTACACCTTC
CASSQDPSSGEYGYTF
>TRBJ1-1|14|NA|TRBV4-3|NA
TGCGCCAGCAGCCAAGAGATCCGGGTAGGTGAAGCTTTCTTT
CASSQEIRVGEAFF
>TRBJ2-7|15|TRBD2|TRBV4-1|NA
TGCGCCAGCAGCCAAGTAAGCGGGGGGGCCCTCGAGCAGTACTTC
CASSQVSGGALEQYF
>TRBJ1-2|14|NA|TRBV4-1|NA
TGCGCCAGCAGCCATGCAACAGGGACGGATGGCTACACCTTC
CASSHATGTDGYTF
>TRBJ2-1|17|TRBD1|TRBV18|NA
TGTGCCAGCTCACCAAAGGACAGGTTCAGCTCCTACAATGAGCAGTTCTTC
CASSPKDRFSSYNEQFF
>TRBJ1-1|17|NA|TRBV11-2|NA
TGTGCCAGCAGCTTATTACGTCTTGCGGACTCGAACACTGAAGCTTTCTTT
CASSLLRLADSNTEAFF
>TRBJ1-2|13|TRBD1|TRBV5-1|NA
TGCGCCAGCAGGGACAGGCGGAACTATGGCTACACCTTC
CASRDRRNYGYTF
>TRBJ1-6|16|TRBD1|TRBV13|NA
TGTGCCAGCAGCTCCCGCCCGGGACAGGCGATATCACCCCTCCACTTT
CASSSRPGQAISPLHF
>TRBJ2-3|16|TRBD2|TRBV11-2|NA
TGTGCCAGCAGCACCCCGCGGGAGGTGAAGACAGATACGCAGTATTTT
CASSTPREVKTDTQYF
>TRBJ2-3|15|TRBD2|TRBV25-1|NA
TGTGCCAGCTCCCGAGGGGAGGGCCGCACAGATACGCAGTATTTT
CASSRGEGRTDTQYF